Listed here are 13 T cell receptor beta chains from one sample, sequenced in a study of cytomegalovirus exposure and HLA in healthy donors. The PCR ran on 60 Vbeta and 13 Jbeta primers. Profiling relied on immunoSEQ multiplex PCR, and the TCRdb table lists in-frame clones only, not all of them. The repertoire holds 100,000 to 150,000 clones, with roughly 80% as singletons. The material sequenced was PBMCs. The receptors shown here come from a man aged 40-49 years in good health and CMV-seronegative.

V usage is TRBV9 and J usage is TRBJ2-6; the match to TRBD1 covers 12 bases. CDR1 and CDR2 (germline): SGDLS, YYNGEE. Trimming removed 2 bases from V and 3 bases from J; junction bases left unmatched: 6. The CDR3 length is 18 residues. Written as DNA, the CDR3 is TGTGCCAGCAGCGTCTCGGGACAGGGGGCGCTTGGGGCCAACGTCCTGACTTTC. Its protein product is CASSVSGQGALGANVLTF.

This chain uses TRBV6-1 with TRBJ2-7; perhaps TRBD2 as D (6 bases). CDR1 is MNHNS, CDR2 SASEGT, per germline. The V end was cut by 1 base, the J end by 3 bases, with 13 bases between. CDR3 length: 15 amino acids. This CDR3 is CASSEVGGEGYEQYF. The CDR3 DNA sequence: TGTGCCAGCAGTGAAGTCGGGGGTGAGGGCTACGAGCAGTACTTC.

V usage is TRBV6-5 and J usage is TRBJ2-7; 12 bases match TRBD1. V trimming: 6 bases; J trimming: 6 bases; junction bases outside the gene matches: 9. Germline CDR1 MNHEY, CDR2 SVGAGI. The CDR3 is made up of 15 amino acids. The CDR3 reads CASSRAGTGGGEQYF. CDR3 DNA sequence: TGTGCCAGCAGCCGGGCCGGGACAGGGGGCGGCGAGCAGTACTTC.

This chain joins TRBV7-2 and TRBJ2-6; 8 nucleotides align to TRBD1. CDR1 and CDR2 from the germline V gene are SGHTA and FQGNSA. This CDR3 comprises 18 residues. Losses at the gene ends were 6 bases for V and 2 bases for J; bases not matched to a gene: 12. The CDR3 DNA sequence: TGTGCCAGCAGATTCCAGGGGGCTGGTCCCCCTGGGGCCAACGTCCTGACTTTC. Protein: CASRFQGAGPPGANVLTF.

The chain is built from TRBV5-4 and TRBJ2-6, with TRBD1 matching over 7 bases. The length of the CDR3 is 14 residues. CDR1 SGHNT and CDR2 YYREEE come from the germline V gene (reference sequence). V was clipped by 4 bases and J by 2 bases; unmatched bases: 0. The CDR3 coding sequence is TGTGCCAGCAGCGACAGGGCTGGGGCCAACGTCCTGACTTTC. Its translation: CASSDRAGANVLTF.

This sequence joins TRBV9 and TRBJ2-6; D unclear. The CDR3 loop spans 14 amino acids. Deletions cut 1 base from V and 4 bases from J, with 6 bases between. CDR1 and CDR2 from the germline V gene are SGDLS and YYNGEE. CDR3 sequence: CASSVTAGANVLTF. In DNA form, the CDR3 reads TGTGCCAGCAGCGTAACTGCCGGGGCCAACGTCCTGACTTTC.

The CDR3: CASRKTGDAEAFF. The DNA for the CDR3 is TGTGCCAGCCGTAAGACAGGGGACGCTGAAGCTTTCTTT. V gene TRBV14 combines with J gene TRBJ1-1; 8 bases align to TRBD1. The V gene end was trimmed by 8 bases and the J gene end by 6 bases; junction bases not matched to a gene: 8. Germline CDR1 is SGHDN and CDR2 is FVKESK. The CDR3 loop spans 13 amino acids.

CDR3 DNA sequence: TGTGCCAGCAGCCAAGTCAACAGGGAGAGGGAGCAGTACTTC. Its translation is CASSQVNREREQYF. V gene TRBV14 combines with J gene TRBJ2-7; TRBD1 is a possible D gene (6 bases). V was pared by 1 base and J by 7 bases, with 14 bases between. The CDR3 loop spans 14 amino acids. CDR1 is SGHDN and CDR2 is FVKESK in the germline V gene.

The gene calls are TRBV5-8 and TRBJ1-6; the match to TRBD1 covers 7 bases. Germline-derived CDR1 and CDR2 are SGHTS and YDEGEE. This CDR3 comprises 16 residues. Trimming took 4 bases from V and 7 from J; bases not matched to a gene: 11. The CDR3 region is CASSLRVAGGNSPLHF. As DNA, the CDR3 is TGTGCCAGCAGCCTGAGGGTGGCAGGGGGGAATTCACCCCTCCACTTT.

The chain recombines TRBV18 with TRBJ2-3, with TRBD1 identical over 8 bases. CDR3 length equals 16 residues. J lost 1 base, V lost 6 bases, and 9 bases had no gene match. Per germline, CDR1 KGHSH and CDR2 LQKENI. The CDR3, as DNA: TGTGCCAGCTCCCCCATGGCAGGGGGCGGCACAGATACGCAGTATTTT. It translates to CASSPMAGGGTDTQYF.

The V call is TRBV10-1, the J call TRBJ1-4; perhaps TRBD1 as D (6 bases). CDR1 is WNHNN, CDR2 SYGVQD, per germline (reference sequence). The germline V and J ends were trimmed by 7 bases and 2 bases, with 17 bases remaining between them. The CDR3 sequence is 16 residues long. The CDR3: CASTDGGHSTNEKLFF. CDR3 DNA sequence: TGCGCCAGCACCGACGGGGGGCATTCGACTAATGAAAAACTGTTTTTT.

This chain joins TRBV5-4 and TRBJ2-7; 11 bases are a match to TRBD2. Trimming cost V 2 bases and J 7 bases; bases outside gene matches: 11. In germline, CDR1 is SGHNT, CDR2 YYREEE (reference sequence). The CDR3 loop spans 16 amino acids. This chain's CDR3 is CASSLLPIAGGREQYF. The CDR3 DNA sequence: TGTGCCAGCAGCTTACTTCCCATAGCGGGAGGGAGGGAGCAGTACTTC.

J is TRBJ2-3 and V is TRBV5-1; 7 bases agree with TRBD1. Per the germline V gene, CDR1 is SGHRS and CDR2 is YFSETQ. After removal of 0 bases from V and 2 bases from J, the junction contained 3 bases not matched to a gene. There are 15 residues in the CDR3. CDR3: CASSLAGQATDTQYF. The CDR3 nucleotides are TGCGCCAGCAGCTTGGCCGGACAGGCCACAGATACGCAGTATTTT.